A single sample is the source of the 12 T cell receptor beta chains below, sequenced in a study of cytomegalovirus exposure and HLA in healthy donors. PCR used 60 Vbeta primers and 13 Jbeta primers. Method: immunoSEQ multiplex PCR; TCRdb's copy keeps in-frame clones and lacks some. The sample carries 130,000 or so clones, around 77% recorded once. Material for sequencing was PBMCs. These receptors all come from a man aged 18 to 29 in good health and CMV-seropositive.

The V and J genes are TRBV4-2 and TRBJ1-5, with TRBD1 matching 9 bases. The CDR3 consists of 15 residues. In germline, CDR1 is LGHNA, CDR2 YNFKEQ. V dropped 0 bases and J dropped 6; count of bases not matched to a gene: 3. CDR3 amino acids: CASSQEGDRVQPQHF. The CDR3 bases are TGTGCCAGCAGCCAAGAAGGGGACAGGGTTCAGCCCCAGCATTTT.

This clone was observed once. A read error may produce the germline difference seen at one junction end. Different DNA sequences within this sample yield the same CDR3. The chain couples TRBV4-2 to TRBJ2-2; the D is unclear. CDR3 size: 13 residues. Germline V gives CDR1 LGHNA, CDR2 YNFKEQ. The CDR3 DNA follows: TGTGCCAGTAGCCAAGATGTCGCCGGGGAGCTGTTTTTT. It encodes CASSQDVAGELFF.

The V gene is TRBV6-1, the J gene TRBJ1-6; D uncertain. This CDR3 is built from 13 residues. Trimming removed 0 bases from V and 9 bases from J, with 6 bases in between. CDR1 and CDR2 from the germline V gene are MNHNS and SASEGT. CDR3 loop: CASSEAVSSPLHF. The CDR3 DNA follows: TGTGCCAGCAGTGAAGCGGTGAGTTCACCCCTCCACTTT.

This chain uses TRBV5-1 with TRBJ1-6, with a tentative D call TRBD1 (6 bases). CDR3 length equals 15 residues. Germline lookup yields CDR1 SGHRS and CDR2 YFSETQ. V lost 4 bases and J lost 4, with 12 bases in between. In nucleotides, the CDR3 is TGCGCCAGCAGCCACGGACAGCCGTATAATTCACCCCTCCACTTT. Translated: CASSHGQPYNSPLHF.

V is TRBV9 and J is TRBJ1-2; 10 bases fit TRBD1. Trimming cost V 3 bases and J 4 bases; bases outside gene matches: 6. Germline assignment: CDR1 SGDLS and CDR2 YYNGEE. The CDR3 is made up of 15 amino acids. The CDR3 here is CASSEDRGQAYGYTF. The CDR3 DNA reads as TGTGCCAGCAGCGAAGACAGGGGGCAGGCCTATGGCTACACCTTC.

CDR3 sequence (DNA): TGTGCCAGCAGTTTAGGCGGGGGGCCTACCAATGAGCAGTTCTTC. Translated: CASSLGGGPTNEQFF. The chain employs TRBV28 and TRBJ2-1; 8 bases are shared with TRBD2. The V gene's germline CDR1 is MDHEN and CDR2 SYDVKM. This CDR3 is built from 15 residues. Trimming at V came to 2 bases and at J to 6 bases, leaving 6 bases not matched to a gene. Variable domain in full (rest from reference TRBV28 and TRBJ2-1): DVKVTQSSRYLVKRTGEKVFLECVQDMDHENMFWYRQDPGLGLRLIYFSYDVKMKEKGDIPEGYSVSREKKERFSLILESASTNQTSMYLCASSLGGGPTNEQFFGPGTRLTVL.

The V and J genes are TRBV18 and TRBJ1-1; D is uncertain. With 3 bases removed from V and 7 bases from J, the gap between germline ends came to 12 bases. Germline CDR1 is KGHSH and CDR2 is LQKENI. The CDR3 consists of 13 residues. The CDR3 coding sequence is TGTGCCAGCTCACCCACGGGAACGTATGAAGCTTTCTTT. It encodes CASSPTGTYEAFF.

The DNA of the CDR3 is TGTGCCAGCAGTTTAAGCCTAGGGAGGAGGGGAAACACCATATATTTT. This translates into CASSLSLGRRGNTIYF. This rearrangement joins TRBV28 to TRBJ1-3; D not certain. The germline V gene has CDR1 MDHEN and CDR2 SYDVKM. V lost 2 bases and J 4 bases, leaving 15 bases between the germline ends. This CDR3 has 16 amino acids.

J is TRBJ2-5 and V is TRBV6-4; maybe TRBD1 (6 bases). This CDR3 has 15 residues. Germline CDR1 MRHNA, CDR2 SNTAGT. Trimming stripped 6 bases from V and 4 bases from J, with 18 bases between. CDR3 region: CASSPGGLGAETQYF. Here the CDR3 DNA reads TGTGCCAGCAGCCCCGGCGGGCTGGGGGCAGAGACCCAGTACTTC.

This chain links TRBV7-9 with TRBJ1-4; unclear D gene. CDR1 is SEHNR, CDR2 FQNEAQ, per germline (reference sequence). Trimming pared 5 bases from V and 8 bases from J, leaving 18 bases between. The CDR3 consists of 15 residues. Here the CDR3 DNA reads TGTGCCAGCAGCCCCACTTTCCGGGATGGCGAAAAACTGTTTTTT. It translates to CASSPTFRDGEKLFF.

A few counts support this clone. The V gene is TRBV28, the J gene TRBJ1-2; D call uncertain. CDR3 length equals 12 residues. From germline, CDR1 is MDHEN and CDR2 SYDVKM. Trimming stripped 5 bases from V and 8 bases from J, with 12 bases between. The CDR3 DNA follows: TGTGCCAGCAGTCAAGACCAGAGGGGCTACACCTTC. Amino acid sequence: CASSQDQRGYTF.

The chain employs TRBV7-8 and TRBJ1-1; 9 bases agree with TRBD1. Germline V CDR1 and CDR2: SGHVS, FQNEAQ. The CDR3 extends over 14 amino acids. Unmatched junction bases numbered 6, after V lost 4 bases and J lost 6 bases. The CDR3 is CASSSRQGGAEAFF. The CDR3 nucleotides are TGTGCCAGCAGCTCCCGACAGGGGGGAGCTGAAGCTTTCTTT. The full variable domain, rest sourced from reference TRBV7-8 and TRBJ1-1, is GAGVSQSPRYKVAKRGQDVALRCDPISGHVSLFWYQQALGQGPEFLTYFQNEAQLDKSGLPSDRFFAERPEGSVSTLKIQRTQQEDSAVYLCASSSRQGGAEAFFGQGTRLTVV.